The subject of this entry is one T cell receptor (beta chain). Its antigen is unknown. The CDR3 is 13 residues long. Germline CDR1 and CDR2: SEHNR and FQNEAQ (reference sequence). V dropped 5 bases and J dropped 4 bases, with 11 bases sitting between them. Investigators reverse transcribed all isolated RNA, so they sequenced expressed TCRB transcripts. The assay was immunoSEQ multiplex PCR, and TCRdb's table has in-frame clones only and misses some. The data hold about 170,000 clones, with 7.8% observed a single time. The sample comes from a study of beta chain features in type 1 diabetes. Researchers reported sorting CD4+ naive, central memory, regulatory and stem cell-like memory cells via CD45RO/CCR7/CD25/CD127/CD95/CD27. Study-wide results and caveats: TCRB repertoires of naive, central memory and Treg cells appeared more similar among patients than among healthy donors. Among all four CD4+ subsets, Type 1 diabetes patients had TCRB CDR3s that were moderately but significantly shorter.

Specimen: central memory CD4+ T cells from blood. The J gene is TRBJ2-5, the V gene TRBV7-9; D unresolved. The clonotype was recovered from a woman aged 40 to 50 with type 1 diabetes. DNA of the CDR3: TGTGCCAGCAGCCCGAATGTCGGAGAGACCCAGTACTTC. Translation gives CASSPNVGETQYF. Variable domain in full (rest from reference TRBV7-9 and TRBJ2-5): DTGVSQNPRHKITKRGQNVTFRCDPISEHNRLYWYRQTLGQGPEFLTYFQNEAQLEKSRLLSDRFSAERPKGSFSTLEIQRTEQGDSAMYLCASSPNVGETQYFGPGTRLLVL.